This is a list of T cell receptor beta chains from one sample in a study of blood T cell repertoires in COVID-19. The table came from immunoSEQ multiplex PCR; TCRdb's copy has only in-frame clones and leaves some out. The sample lists nearly 90,000 clones; approximately 75% were seen once. Material for sequencing was peripheral blood. The receptors here all came from a woman of 80 years or more with acute or convalescent COVID-19. CDR3s include the opening cysteine and the closing phenylalanine or tryptophan. Fields, in order: clone size, D gene, V gene, J gene, CDR3 DNA, CDR3 protein. A D gene is named only where the DNA matches it firmly. Part of the rows lack a size; the others show once, few, many or a class for expanded clones.

NA	TRBD1	TRBV4-2	TRBJ1-5	TGTGCCAGCAGCCCGGACAGGGGAAGCAATCAGCCCCAGCATTTT	CASSPDRGSNQPQHF
NA	TRBD2	TRBV10-3	TRBJ2-7	TGTGCCATCAGTGCGCGGGAGCCCCCTTCCTACGAGCAGTACTTC	CAISAREPPSYEQYF
few	TRBD2	TRBV18	TRBJ2-7	TGTGCCAGCTCACCATCCCGGACTAGCACCTACGAGCAGTACTTC	CASSPSRTSTYEQYF
NA	NA	TRBV7-2	TRBJ1-1	TGTGCCAGCAGCCCCCTCTACGAATGGACTGAAGCTTTCTTT	CASSPLYEWTEAFF
NA	NA	TRBV28	TRBJ2-3	TGTGCCAGCAGCCCCTCAGCAGATACGCAGTATTTT	CASSPSADTQYF
NA	NA	TRBV9	TRBJ1-2	TGTGCCAGCAGCCCCCGATGGAGGGATGGTGGTGGCTACACCTTC	CASSPRWRDGGGYTF
NA	TRBD1	TRBV2	TRBJ1-2	TGTGCCAGCAGTGGCCCGGGACAGGGGGAAGTGAAGTTCTTCTATGGCTACACCTTC	CASSGPGQGEVKFFYGYTF
once	NA	TRBV3-1/TRBV3-2	TRBJ1-1	TGTGCCAGCAGCCAAGAGCAGGACACTGAAGCTTTCTTT	CASSQEQDTEAFF
NA	TRBD1	TRBV7-2	TRBJ1-5	TGTGCCAGCAGCTCGGACAGGGGCGGTCAGCCCCAGCATTTT	CASSSDRGGQPQHF
NA	TRBD1	TRBV4-1	TRBJ2-1	TGCGCCAGCAGCCTGGGACAGGGGGCCAAGGATGAGCAGTTCTTC	CASSLGQGAKDEQFF
NA	NA	TRBV5-8	TRBJ2-7	TGTGCCAGCAGGGTAGGAGGTTTGTACGAGCAGTACTTC	CASRVGGLYEQYF
NA	TRBD1	TRBV19	TRBJ2-2	TGTGCCAGTAGTATTCACTCAAACAGGGGATTCACCGGGGAGCTGTTTTTT	CASSIHSNRGFTGELFF
few	TRBD1	TRBV4-2	TRBJ2-7	TGTGCCAGCAGCGGACCGGGACAGGGCTCCGAGCAGTACTTC	CASSGPGQGSEQYF
NA	TRBD1	TRBV7-2	TRBJ2-3	TGTGCCAGCAGCTCTACCGACAGGGGGCGCCGAGATACGCAGTATTTT	CASSSTDRGRRDTQYF
NA	NA	TRBV10-3	TRBJ1-2	TGTGCCATCAGTGAGCTAGGACATGAGGATGGCTACACCTTC	CAISELGHEDGYTF
NA	NA	TRBV4-2	TRBJ1-4	TGTGCCAGCAGCCCCCTTCAGGTGACTAATGAAAAACTGTTTTTT	CASSPLQVTNEKLFF
NA	TRBD1	TRBV14	TRBJ2-3	TGTGCCAGCAGCCCCCAGGGGACAGGGGGGGATACGCAGTATTTT	CASSPQGTGGDTQYF
once	NA	TRBV19	TRBJ1-2	TGTGCCAGTAGTATAACCGTTTTGGGCACTAGATACTATGGCTACACCTTC	CASSITVLGTRYYGYTF
NA	NA	TRBV7-6	TRBJ2-7	TGTGCCAGCAGCTTAGCGGACAGTTCGTCTTCCGAGCAGTACTTC	CASSLADSSSSEQYF
NA	NA	TRBV19	TRBJ1-5	TGTGCCAGTAGTATGAGGGCAGGACGTGCTTATAGCAATCAGCCCCAGCATTTT	CASSMRAGRAYSNQPQHF
few	NA	TRBV7-9	TRBJ1-1	TGTGCCAGCAGCTTGTACCAGGGTGACACTGAAGCTTTCTTT	CASSLYQGDTEAFF
few	NA	TRBV27	TRBJ1-2	TGTGCCACCGCCGCCTCAGGCGGCTACACCTTC	CATAASGGYTF
NA	NA	TRBV19	TRBJ1-1	TGTGCCAGTAGTATAGCCAGGGCGACTGAAGCTTTCTTT	CASSIARATEAFF
once	NA	TRBV20-1	TRBJ1-1	TGCAGTGCTGGTGGCCCCGGGGGGAGAGCTTTCTTT	CSAGGPGGRAFF
NA	NA	TRBV10-3	TRBJ1-2	TGTGCCATCAGTGAAAATCAGGGGCAGAATGGCTACACCTTC	CAISENQGQNGYTF
NA	NA	TRBV11-3	TRBJ2-1	TGTGCCAGCAGCTTAGGGGGGCAAAACTCCTACAATGAGCAGTTCTTC	CASSLGGQNSYNEQFF